This T cell receptor (beta chain) emerged from a study of shared clonotypes between healthy human individuals. In the study overall: A couple of women and a few men aged 18 to 49 made up the donors.

V dropped 1 base and J dropped 1 base, with 11 bases sitting between them. Germline CDR1 is MGHRA and CDR2 is YSYEKL. The CDR3 covers 15 residues. Study-level points and caveats: Only a few donors were included, so the genetic and exposure-history diversity represented was limited.

Concerning this clone itself: No antigen is known for it.

The sequenced material, unsorted PBMC DNA, was run on ten immunoSEQ deep assay plates. The protocol was immunoSEQ multiplex PCR, while the TCRdb copy is restricted to in-frame clones and leaves out a portion. This sample has some 490,000 clones, with around 85% found just once. The receptor was derived from a woman between 35 and 50 years old in good health. Some clones in this sample may be carry-over from other donors' samples. The sample comprised PBMCs. The chain links TRBV4-1 to TRBJ2-7, with a weak D call TRBD2 (5 bases). CDR3 in DNA: TGCGCCAGCAGCCAAGGATTAGCGAGTTCCTACGAGCAGTACTTC. Amino acids: CASSQGLASSYEQYF.